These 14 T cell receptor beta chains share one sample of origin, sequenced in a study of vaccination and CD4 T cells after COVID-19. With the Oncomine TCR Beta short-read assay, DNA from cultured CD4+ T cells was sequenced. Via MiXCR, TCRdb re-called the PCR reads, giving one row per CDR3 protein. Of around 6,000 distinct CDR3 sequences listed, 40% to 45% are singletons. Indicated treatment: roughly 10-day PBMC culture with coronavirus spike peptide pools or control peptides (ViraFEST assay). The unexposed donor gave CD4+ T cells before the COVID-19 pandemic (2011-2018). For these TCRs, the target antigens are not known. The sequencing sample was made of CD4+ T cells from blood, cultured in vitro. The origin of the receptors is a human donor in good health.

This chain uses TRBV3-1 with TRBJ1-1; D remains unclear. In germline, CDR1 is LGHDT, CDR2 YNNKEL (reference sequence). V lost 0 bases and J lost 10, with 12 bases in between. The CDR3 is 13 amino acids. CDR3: CASSQDSGRVAFF. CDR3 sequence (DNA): TGTGCCAGCAGCCAAGATAGCGGTAGAGTAGCTTTCTTT.

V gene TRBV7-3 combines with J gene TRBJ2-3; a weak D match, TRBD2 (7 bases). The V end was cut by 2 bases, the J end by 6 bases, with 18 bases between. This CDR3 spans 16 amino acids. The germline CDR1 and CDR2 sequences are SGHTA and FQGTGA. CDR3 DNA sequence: TGTGCCAGCAGCTTACGTCCGGCGGGGGCAGGTGATACGCAGTATTTT. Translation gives CASSLRPAGAGDTQYF.

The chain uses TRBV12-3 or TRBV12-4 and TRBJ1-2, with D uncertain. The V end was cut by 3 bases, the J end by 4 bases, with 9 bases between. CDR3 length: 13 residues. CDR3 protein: CASSFEGGYGYTF. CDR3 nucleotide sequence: TGTGCCAGCAGTTTTGAGGGAGGCTATGGCTACACCTTC.

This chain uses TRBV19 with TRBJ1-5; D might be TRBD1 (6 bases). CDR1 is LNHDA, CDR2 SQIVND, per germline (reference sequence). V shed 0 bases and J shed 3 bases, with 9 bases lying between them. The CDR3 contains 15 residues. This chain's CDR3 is CASSIDQGYNQPQHF. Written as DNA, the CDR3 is TGTGCCAGTAGTATAGACCAGGGGTACAATCAGCCCCAGCATTTT. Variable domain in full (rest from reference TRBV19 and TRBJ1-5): DGGITQSPKYLFRKEGQNVTLSCEQNLNHDAMYWYRQDPGQGLRLIYYSQIVNDFQKGDIAEGYSVSREKKESFPLTVTSAQKNPTAFYLCASSIDQGYNQPQHFGDGTRLSIL.

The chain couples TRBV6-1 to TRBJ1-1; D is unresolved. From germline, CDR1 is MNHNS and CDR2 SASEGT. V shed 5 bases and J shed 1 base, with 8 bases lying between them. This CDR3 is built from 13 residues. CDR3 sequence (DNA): TGTGCCAGCAGTCACGAGGGGAACACTGAAGCTTTCTTT. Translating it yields CASSHEGNTEAFF.

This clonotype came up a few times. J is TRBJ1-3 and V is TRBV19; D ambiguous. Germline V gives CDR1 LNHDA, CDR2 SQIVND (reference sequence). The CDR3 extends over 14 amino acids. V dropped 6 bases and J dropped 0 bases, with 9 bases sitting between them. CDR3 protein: CASRRQTSGNTIYF. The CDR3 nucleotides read TGTGCCAGTAGGCGCCAGACCTCTGGAAACACCATATATTTT.

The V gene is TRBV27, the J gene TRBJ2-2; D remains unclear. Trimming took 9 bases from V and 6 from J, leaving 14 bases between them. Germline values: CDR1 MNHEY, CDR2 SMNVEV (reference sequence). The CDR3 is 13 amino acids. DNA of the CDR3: TGTGCCAGTACTCCTCGGCTGGCCGGGGAGCTGTTTTTT. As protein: CASTPRLAGELFF.

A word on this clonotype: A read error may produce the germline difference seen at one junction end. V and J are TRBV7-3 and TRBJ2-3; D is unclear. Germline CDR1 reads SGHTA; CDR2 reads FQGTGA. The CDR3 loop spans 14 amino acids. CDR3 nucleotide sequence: TGTACCAGCAGCTTGGGTTGGGCAGAGGATACGCAGTATTTT. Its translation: CTSSLGWAEDTQYF.

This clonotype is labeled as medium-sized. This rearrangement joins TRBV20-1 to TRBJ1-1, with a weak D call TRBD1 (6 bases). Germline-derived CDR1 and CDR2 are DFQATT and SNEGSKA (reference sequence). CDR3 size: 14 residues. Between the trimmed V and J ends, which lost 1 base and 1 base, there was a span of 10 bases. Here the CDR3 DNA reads TGCAGTGCTAGAGTCAGGGGCTGGAACACTGAAGCTTTCTTT. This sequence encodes CSARVRGWNTEAFF.

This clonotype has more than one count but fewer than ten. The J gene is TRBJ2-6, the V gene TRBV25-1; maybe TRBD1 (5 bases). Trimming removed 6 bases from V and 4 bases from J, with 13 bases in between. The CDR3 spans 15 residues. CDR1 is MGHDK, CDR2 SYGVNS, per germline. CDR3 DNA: TGTGCCAGCAGCGAAGGGGTTGCCGGGGCCAACGTCCTGACTTTC. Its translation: CASSEGVAGANVLTF.

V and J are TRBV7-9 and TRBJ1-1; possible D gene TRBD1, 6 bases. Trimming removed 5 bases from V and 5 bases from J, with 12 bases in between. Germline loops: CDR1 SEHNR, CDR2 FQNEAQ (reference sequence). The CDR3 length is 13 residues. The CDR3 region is CASSQQGETEAFF. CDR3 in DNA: TGTGCCAGCAGCCAACAGGGTGAAACTGAAGCTTTCTTT.

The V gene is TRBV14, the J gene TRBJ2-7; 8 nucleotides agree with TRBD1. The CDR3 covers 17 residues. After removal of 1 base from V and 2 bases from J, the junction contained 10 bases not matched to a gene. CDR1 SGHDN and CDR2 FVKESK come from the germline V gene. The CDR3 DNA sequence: TGTGCCAGCAGCCAAGGCCTTGGGACAGGACCCCCCTACGAGCAGTACTTC. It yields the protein CASSQGLGTGPPYEQYF.

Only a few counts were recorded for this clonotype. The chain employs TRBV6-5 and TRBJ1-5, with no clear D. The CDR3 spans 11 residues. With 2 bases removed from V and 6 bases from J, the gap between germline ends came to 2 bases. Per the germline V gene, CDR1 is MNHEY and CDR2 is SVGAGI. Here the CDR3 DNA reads TGTGCCAGCAGTTACAGTCAGCCCCAGCATTTT. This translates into CASSYSQPQHF.

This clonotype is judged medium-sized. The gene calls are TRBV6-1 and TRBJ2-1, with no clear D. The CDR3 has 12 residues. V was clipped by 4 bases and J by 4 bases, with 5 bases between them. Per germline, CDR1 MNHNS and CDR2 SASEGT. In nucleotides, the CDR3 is TGTGCCAGCAGTGGGGTTTACAATGAGCAGTTCTTC. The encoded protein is CASSGVYNEQFF.